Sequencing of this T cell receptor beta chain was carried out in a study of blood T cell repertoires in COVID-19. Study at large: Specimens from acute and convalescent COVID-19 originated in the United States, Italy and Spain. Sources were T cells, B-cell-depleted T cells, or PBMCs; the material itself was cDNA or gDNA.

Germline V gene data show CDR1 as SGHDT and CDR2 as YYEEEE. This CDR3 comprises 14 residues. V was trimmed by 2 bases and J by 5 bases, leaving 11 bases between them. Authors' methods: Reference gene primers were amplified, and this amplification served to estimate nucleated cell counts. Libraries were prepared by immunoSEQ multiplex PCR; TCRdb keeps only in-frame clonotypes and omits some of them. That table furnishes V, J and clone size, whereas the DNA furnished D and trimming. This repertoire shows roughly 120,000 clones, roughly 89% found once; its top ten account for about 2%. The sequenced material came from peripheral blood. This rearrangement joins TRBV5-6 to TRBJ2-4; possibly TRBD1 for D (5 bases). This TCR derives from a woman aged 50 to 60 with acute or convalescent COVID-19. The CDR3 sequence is CASSFSGHENIQYF. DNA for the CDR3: TGTGCCAGCAGCTTTTCTGGACACGAAAACATTCAGTACTTC.